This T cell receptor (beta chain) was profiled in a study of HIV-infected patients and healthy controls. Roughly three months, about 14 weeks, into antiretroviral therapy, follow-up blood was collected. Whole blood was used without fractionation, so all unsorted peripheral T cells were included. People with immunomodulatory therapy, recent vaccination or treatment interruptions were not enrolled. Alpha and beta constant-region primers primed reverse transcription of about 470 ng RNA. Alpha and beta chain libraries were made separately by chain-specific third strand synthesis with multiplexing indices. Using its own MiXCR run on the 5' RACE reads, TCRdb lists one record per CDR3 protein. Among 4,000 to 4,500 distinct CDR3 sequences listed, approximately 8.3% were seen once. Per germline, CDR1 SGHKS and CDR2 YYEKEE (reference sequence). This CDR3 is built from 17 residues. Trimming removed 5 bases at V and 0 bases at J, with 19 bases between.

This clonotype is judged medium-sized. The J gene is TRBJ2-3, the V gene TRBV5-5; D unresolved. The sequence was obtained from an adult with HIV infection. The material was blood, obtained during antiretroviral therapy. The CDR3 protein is CASRGTGPESSTDTQYF. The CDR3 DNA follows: TGTGCCAGCAGAGGTACCGGGCCTGAATCTAGCACAGATACGCAGTATTTT.